Listed below are T cell receptor beta chains from one sample, sequenced in a study of shared clonotypes between healthy human individuals. Measured with immunoSEQ multiplex PCR; TCRdb has only the in-frame clones, and not every one. The profile shows 400,000 to 550,000 clones, around 79% of them singletons. Sequenced material: PBMCs. These receptors all stem from a woman in her thirties or forties in good health. Some clones in this sample may be carry-over from other donors' samples. The CDR3 runs from the conserved cysteine through the conserved F or W. D genes are given only for firm matches. Some rows have no size entry. The others give once, few or many, or a class for an expanded clone.

d_gene: -; abundance: -; j_gene: TRBJ1-3; v_gene: TRBV19; CDR3nt: TGTGCCAGTAGCCTACTCCGATCAAGCTCTGGAAACACCATATATTTT; CDR3aa: CASSLLRSSSGNTIYF
d_gene: -; abundance: -; j_gene: TRBJ1-5; v_gene: TRBV11-2; CDR3nt: TGTGCCAGCAGCCCATCCACAGGAATTAGCAATCAGCCCCAGCATTTT; CDR3aa: CASSPSTGISNQPQHF
d_gene: -; abundance: -; j_gene: TRBJ2-5; v_gene: TRBV14; CDR3nt: TGTGCCAGCAGCCAAGTAGAGACCCAGTACTTC; CDR3aa: CASSQVETQYF
d_gene: TRBD2; abundance: -; j_gene: TRBJ2-3; v_gene: TRBV19; CDR3nt: TGTGCCAGTAGTATTGGGACTAGCGGGAGCACAGATACGCAGTATTTT; CDR3aa: CASSIGTSGSTDTQYF
d_gene: TRBD2; abundance: -; j_gene: TRBJ2-1; v_gene: TRBV27; CDR3nt: TGTGCCAGCAGTTTCCTAGCGGGAGGAGGGCCCAATGAGCAGTTCTTC; CDR3aa: CASSFLAGGGPNEQFF
d_gene: -; abundance: many; j_gene: TRBJ1-1; v_gene: TRBV28; CDR3nt: TGTGCCAGCGTCGGTGAGGAAAGGGGTGAAGCTTTCTTT; CDR3aa: CASVGEERGEAFF
d_gene: -; abundance: -; j_gene: TRBJ2-3; v_gene: TRBV2; CDR3nt: TGTGCCACCCGACAAATGGCAGATACGCAGTATTTT; CDR3aa: CATRQMADTQYF
d_gene: TRBD2; abundance: few; j_gene: TRBJ2-1; v_gene: TRBV29-1; CDR3nt: TGCAGCGTTGAGCCGTTTGGGCTAGCGGGAACGTATGAGCAGTTCTTC; CDR3aa: CSVEPFGLAGTYEQFF
d_gene: -; abundance: -; j_gene: TRBJ1-4; v_gene: TRBV6-5; CDR3nt: TGTGCCAGCAGTTACGGGGCGACAGGTGAAAAACTGTTTTTT; CDR3aa: CASSYGATGEKLFF
d_gene: TRBD2; abundance: -; j_gene: TRBJ2-7; v_gene: TRBV6-5; CDR3nt: TGTGCCAGCAGGATAGCCGGGACTAACGACTACGAGCAGTACTTC; CDR3aa: CASRIAGTNDYEQYF
d_gene: -; abundance: -; j_gene: TRBJ2-3; v_gene: TRBV6-1; CDR3nt: TGTGCCAGCAGTGCCGGGCCTAGCACAGATACGCAGTATTTT; CDR3aa: CASSAGPSTDTQYF
d_gene: -; abundance: -; j_gene: TRBJ2-1; v_gene: TRBV4-2; CDR3nt: TGTGCCAGCAGCCAAGATTGGTCCAGGGGCAATGAGCAGTTCTTC; CDR3aa: CASSQDWSRGNEQFF
d_gene: -; abundance: once; j_gene: TRBJ1-5; v_gene: TRBV28; CDR3nt: TGTGCCAGCAGTCCCTACAGGCCCCGGGGGAGTCAGCCCCAGCATTTT; CDR3aa: CASSPYRPRGSQPQHF
d_gene: -; abundance: once; j_gene: TRBJ1-2; v_gene: TRBV6-1; CDR3nt: TGTGCCAGCAGCGCAGTGAACTATGGCTACACCTTC; CDR3aa: CASSAVNYGYTF
d_gene: TRBD2; abundance: -; j_gene: TRBJ2-3; v_gene: TRBV5-5; CDR3nt: TGTGCCAGCAGCCCAGGGACTAGCGGGAGCACAGATACGCAGTATTTT; CDR3aa: CASSPGTSGSTDTQYF
d_gene: -; abundance: once; j_gene: TRBJ2-7; v_gene: TRBV27; CDR3nt: TGTGCCAGCAGTCCCAACAGGGACTCCTACGAGCAGTACTTC; CDR3aa: CASSPNRDSYEQYF
d_gene: -; abundance: -; j_gene: TRBJ2-1; v_gene: TRBV30; CDR3nt: TGTGCCTGGAGTCAGAACAATGAGCAGTTCTTC; CDR3aa: CAWSQNNEQFF
d_gene: TRBD1; abundance: -; j_gene: TRBJ2-1; v_gene: TRBV5-1; CDR3nt: TGCGCCAGCAGCTCCCAACCGGGACAGGGGGACGGGATCTACAATGAGCAGTTCTTC; CDR3aa: CASSSQPGQGDGIYNEQFF
d_gene: -; abundance: -; j_gene: TRBJ2-7; v_gene: TRBV5-1; CDR3nt: TGCGCCAGCAGCTTGGGGGGGCGGATCTACGAGCAGTACTTC; CDR3aa: CASSLGGRIYEQYF
d_gene: -; abundance: few; j_gene: TRBJ1-1; v_gene: TRBV18; CDR3nt: TGTGCCAGCTCACCTCAGGGAGTTGGGAACACTGAAGCTTTCTTT; CDR3aa: CASSPQGVGNTEAFF
d_gene: -; abundance: few; j_gene: TRBJ1-2; v_gene: TRBV15; CDR3nt: TGTGCCACCAGCGGGGGATTGGGACGAATTGGGGGCTACACCTTC; CDR3aa: CATSGGLGRIGGYTF
d_gene: TRBD1; abundance: -; j_gene: TRBJ2-5; v_gene: TRBV6-1; CDR3nt: TGTGCCAGCAGTGAAAGGAGACAGGGGTTTCGAGAGACCCAGTACTTC; CDR3aa: CASSERRQGFRETQYF
d_gene: -; abundance: few; j_gene: TRBJ2-2; v_gene: TRBV5-1; CDR3nt: TGCGCCAGCAGCCAGAACACCGGGGAGCTGTTTTTT; CDR3aa: CASSQNTGELFF
d_gene: TRBD2; abundance: -; j_gene: TRBJ2-1; v_gene: TRBV4-2; CDR3nt: TGTGCCAGCAGCCAAAGACTAGCGGGAGGGTCCTACAATGAGCAGTTCTTC; CDR3aa: CASSQRLAGGSYNEQFF
d_gene: TRBD1; abundance: -; j_gene: TRBJ2-7; v_gene: TRBV4-1; CDR3nt: TGCGCCAGCAGCTACCGGGACAGGGGGTTGTATGAGCAGTACTTC; CDR3aa: CASSYRDRGLYEQYF
d_gene: TRBD2; abundance: -; j_gene: TRBJ2-1; v_gene: TRBV9; CDR3nt: TGTGCCAGCAGCGCCCTAGCGGGACTCTACAATGAGCAGTTCTTC; CDR3aa: CASSALAGLYNEQFF
d_gene: TRBD1; abundance: -; j_gene: TRBJ1-3; v_gene: TRBV5-4; CDR3nt: TGTGCCAGCAGCTTGGGGACAGGAGGAAACACCATATATTTT; CDR3aa: CASSLGTGGNTIYF
d_gene: -; abundance: once; j_gene: TRBJ2-2; v_gene: TRBV6-4; CDR3nt: TGTGCCAGCGCCGCCCTAGCGAATACCGGGGAGCTGTTTTTT; CDR3aa: CASAALANTGELFF
d_gene: TRBD1; abundance: -; j_gene: TRBJ2-7; v_gene: TRBV30; CDR3nt: TGTGCCTGGAGGGGGACAGGGAGCGACGAGCAGTACTTC; CDR3aa: CAWRGTGSDEQYF
d_gene: TRBD1; abundance: -; j_gene: TRBJ2-2; v_gene: TRBV18; CDR3nt: TGTGCCAGCTCACCACCGGGGACAGGGGCGTCCGGGGAGCTGTTTTTT; CDR3aa: CASSPPGTGASGELFF
d_gene: -; abundance: -; j_gene: TRBJ2-3; v_gene: TRBV5-5; CDR3nt: TGTGCCAGCAGCCCTCCTGATAGGGCCACAGATACGCAGTATTTT; CDR3aa: CASSPPDRATDTQYF
d_gene: TRBD1; abundance: -; j_gene: TRBJ1-5; v_gene: TRBV28; CDR3nt: TGTGCCAGCAGTTCTCTCCCGGGACAGGGGACTCAGCCCCAGCATTTT; CDR3aa: CASSSLPGQGTQPQHF
d_gene: -; abundance: few; j_gene: TRBJ1-3; v_gene: TRBV19; CDR3nt: TGTGCCAGTAGTCCCCTTGCTGGAAACACCATATATTTT; CDR3aa: CASSPLAGNTIYF
d_gene: -; abundance: -; j_gene: TRBJ2-5; v_gene: TRBV28; CDR3nt: TGTGCCAGCACCCTGGGAGAGACCCAGTACTTC; CDR3aa: CASTLGETQYF
d_gene: -; abundance: -; j_gene: TRBJ2-3; v_gene: TRBV7-3; CDR3nt: TGTGCCAGCAGTCCCCAGGGAGCCCCCGGGGCGCAGTATTTT; CDR3aa: CASSPQGAPGAQYF
d_gene: -; abundance: -; j_gene: TRBJ2-1; v_gene: TRBV4-1; CDR3nt: TGCGCCAGCAGCCAAATCGGTGATGAGCAGTTCTTC; CDR3aa: CASSQIGDEQFF
d_gene: -; abundance: -; j_gene: TRBJ1-4; v_gene: TRBV2; CDR3nt: TGTGCCAGCAGTGAGGTCGGACTTAGTAATGAAAAACTGTTTTTT; CDR3aa: CASSEVGLSNEKLFF
d_gene: TRBD1; abundance: many; j_gene: TRBJ2-7; v_gene: TRBV19; CDR3nt: TGTGCCAGTAGTATCCCGGGGACAGGGGGCTCCGAGCAGTACTTC; CDR3aa: CASSIPGTGGSEQYF
d_gene: -; abundance: -; j_gene: TRBJ2-1; v_gene: TRBV10-1; CDR3nt: TGCGCCAGCAGTGAGACTAGCCTCGATGAGCAGTTCTTC; CDR3aa: CASSETSLDEQFF
d_gene: -; abundance: -; j_gene: TRBJ1-6; v_gene: TRBV6-6; CDR3nt: TGTGCCAGCAGTTACTCTTGGGATTTGCGTAATTCACCCCTCCACTTT; CDR3aa: CASSYSWDLRNSPLHF
d_gene: -; abundance: -; j_gene: TRBJ1-5; v_gene: TRBV19; CDR3nt: TGTGCCAGTAAGTCACGGGGGGATGAGCTTTATAGCAATCAGCCCCAGCATTTT; CDR3aa: CASKSRGDELYSNQPQHF
d_gene: -; abundance: -; j_gene: TRBJ2-1; v_gene: TRBV4-3; CDR3nt: TGCGCCAGCAGCCAAGGGTTAGAGATCAATGAGCAGTTCTTC; CDR3aa: CASSQGLEINEQFF
d_gene: TRBD1; abundance: -; j_gene: TRBJ2-7; v_gene: TRBV5-1; CDR3nt: TGCGCCAGCAGCCCCGGGACAGGGGAGGTCGAGCAGTACTTC; CDR3aa: CASSPGTGEVEQYF
d_gene: -; abundance: -; j_gene: TRBJ1-2; v_gene: TRBV28; CDR3nt: TGTGCCAGCAGTTTGCTGGCTGGCTACACCTTC; CDR3aa: CASSLLAGYTF
d_gene: TRBD1; abundance: -; j_gene: TRBJ2-7; v_gene: TRBV6-5; CDR3nt: TGTGCCAGCAGTCCTGACGGGACAGGTTTCTACGAGCAGTACTTC; CDR3aa: CASSPDGTGFYEQYF
d_gene: TRBD2; abundance: -; j_gene: TRBJ2-3; v_gene: TRBV2; CDR3nt: TGTGCCAGCAGGGGGGGACTAGCGGAACACTACAACACAGATACGCAGTATTTT; CDR3aa: CASRGGLAEHYNTDTQYF
d_gene: TRBD2; abundance: -; j_gene: TRBJ2-3; v_gene: TRBV27; CDR3nt: TGTGCCAGCAGTCCCCTTTGGACTAGCGGGGTGTGGGATACGCAGTATTTT; CDR3aa: CASSPLWTSGVWDTQYF
d_gene: TRBD1; abundance: -; j_gene: TRBJ1-5; v_gene: TRBV19; CDR3nt: TGTGCCAGTAGTATTACAGGGGTATGGCAGCCCCAGCATTTT; CDR3aa: CASSITGVWQPQHF
d_gene: -; abundance: -; j_gene: TRBJ2-7; v_gene: TRBV5-1; CDR3nt: TGCGCCAGCAGCCGGGGACTCGTACCCTACGAGCAGTACTTC; CDR3aa: CASSRGLVPYEQYF
d_gene: -; abundance: -; j_gene: TRBJ2-1; v_gene: TRBV11-2; CDR3nt: TGTGCCAGCAGCCCCGGACAGACCTATGAGCAGTTCTTC; CDR3aa: CASSPGQTYEQFF
d_gene: -; abundance: -; j_gene: TRBJ1-2; v_gene: TRBV27; CDR3nt: TGTGCCAGCAGTTTATCCGGGACGTACTATGGCTACACCTTC; CDR3aa: CASSLSGTYYGYTF
d_gene: -; abundance: -; j_gene: TRBJ1-1; v_gene: TRBV6-5; CDR3nt: TGTGCCAGCAGGGGGGAGGTGGAAGCTTTCTTT; CDR3aa: CASRGEVEAFF
d_gene: -; abundance: -; j_gene: TRBJ1-1; v_gene: TRBV27; CDR3nt: TGTGCCAGCAGTTTATCGGGGGGAGAAAAAGCTTTCTTT; CDR3aa: CASSLSGGEKAFF
d_gene: TRBD1; abundance: -; j_gene: TRBJ2-2; v_gene: TRBV6-5; CDR3nt: TGTGCCAGCAGAAGGACAGGGGGCACCGGGGAGCTGTTTTTT; CDR3aa: CASRRTGGTGELFF
d_gene: -; abundance: once; j_gene: TRBJ1-1; v_gene: TRBV30; CDR3nt: TGTGCCTGGAGTGTCGGGGGCCCTGAAGCTTTCTTT; CDR3aa: CAWSVGGPEAFF